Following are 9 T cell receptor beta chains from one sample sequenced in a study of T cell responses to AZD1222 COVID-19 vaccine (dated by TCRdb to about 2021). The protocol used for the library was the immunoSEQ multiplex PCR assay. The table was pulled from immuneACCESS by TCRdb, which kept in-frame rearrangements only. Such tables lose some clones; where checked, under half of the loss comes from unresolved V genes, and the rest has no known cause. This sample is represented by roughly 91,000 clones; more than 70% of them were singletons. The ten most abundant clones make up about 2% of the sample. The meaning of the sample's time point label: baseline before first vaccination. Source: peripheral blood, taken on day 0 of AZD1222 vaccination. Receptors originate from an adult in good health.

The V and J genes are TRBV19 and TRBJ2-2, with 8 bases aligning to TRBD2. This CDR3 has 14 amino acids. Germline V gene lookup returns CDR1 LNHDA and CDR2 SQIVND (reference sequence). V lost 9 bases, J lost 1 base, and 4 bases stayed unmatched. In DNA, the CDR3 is TGTGCCAGCAAACTAGCGGAGAACACCGGGGAGCTGTTTTTT. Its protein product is CASKLAENTGELFF.

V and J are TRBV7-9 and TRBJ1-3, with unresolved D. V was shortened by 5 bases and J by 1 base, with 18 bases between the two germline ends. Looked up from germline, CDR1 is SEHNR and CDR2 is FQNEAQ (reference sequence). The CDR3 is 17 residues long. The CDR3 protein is CASSLRESFGSGNTIYF. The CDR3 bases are TGTGCCAGCAGCCTCCGGGAGTCTTTTGGATCTGGAAACACCATATATTTT.

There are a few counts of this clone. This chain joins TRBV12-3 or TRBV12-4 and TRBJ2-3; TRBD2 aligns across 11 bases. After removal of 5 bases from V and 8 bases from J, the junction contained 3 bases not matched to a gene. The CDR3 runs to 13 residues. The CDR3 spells CASSALAGGTQYF. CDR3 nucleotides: TGTGCCAGCAGTGCGCTAGCGGGAGGTACGCAGTATTTT.

The CDR3 region has the DNA TGTGCCAGCTCACGCAGGCAGCGAAGCACAGATACGCAGTATTTT. Protein sequence: CASSRRQRSTDTQYF. V is TRBV18 and J is TRBJ2-3; D not resolved. The CDR3 has 15 residues. From germline, CDR1 is KGHSH and CDR2 LQKENI. V gave up 4 bases and J gave up 0 bases, with 11 bases separating them.

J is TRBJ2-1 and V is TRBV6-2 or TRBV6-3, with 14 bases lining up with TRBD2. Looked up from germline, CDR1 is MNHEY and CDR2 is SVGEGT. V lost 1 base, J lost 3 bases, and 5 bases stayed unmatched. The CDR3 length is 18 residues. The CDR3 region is CASSYYPTSGRGYNEQFF. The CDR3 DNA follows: TGTGCCAGCAGTTACTACCCGACTAGCGGGAGGGGCTACAATGAGCAGTTCTTC.

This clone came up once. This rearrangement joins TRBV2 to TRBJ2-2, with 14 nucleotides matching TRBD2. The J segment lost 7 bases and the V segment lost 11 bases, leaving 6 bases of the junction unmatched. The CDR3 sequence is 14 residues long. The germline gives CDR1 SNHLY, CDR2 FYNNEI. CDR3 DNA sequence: TGTGCCTCCTCGGGACTAGCGGGAGTCGGGGAGCTGTTTTTT. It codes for CASSGLAGVGELFF.

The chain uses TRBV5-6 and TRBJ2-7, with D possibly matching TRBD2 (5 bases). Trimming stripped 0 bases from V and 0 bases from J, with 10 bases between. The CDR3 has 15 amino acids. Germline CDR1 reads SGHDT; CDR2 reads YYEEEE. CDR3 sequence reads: CASSLGLAPSYEQYF. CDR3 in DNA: TGTGCCAGCAGCTTGGGGCTAGCCCCCTCCTACGAGCAGTACTTC. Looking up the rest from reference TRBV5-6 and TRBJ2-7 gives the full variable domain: DAGVTQSPTHLIKTRGQQVTLRCSPKSGHDTVSWYQQALGQGPQFIFQYYEEEERQRGNFPDRFSGHQFPNYSSELNVNALLLGDSALYLCASSLGLAPSYEQYFGPGTRLTVT.

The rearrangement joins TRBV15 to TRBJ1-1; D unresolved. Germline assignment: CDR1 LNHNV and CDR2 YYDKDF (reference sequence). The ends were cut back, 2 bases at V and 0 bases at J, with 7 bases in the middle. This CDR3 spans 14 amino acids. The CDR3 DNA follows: TGTGCCACCAGCAGAAACAGAGTGAACACTGAAGCTTTCTTT. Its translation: CATSRNRVNTEAFF.

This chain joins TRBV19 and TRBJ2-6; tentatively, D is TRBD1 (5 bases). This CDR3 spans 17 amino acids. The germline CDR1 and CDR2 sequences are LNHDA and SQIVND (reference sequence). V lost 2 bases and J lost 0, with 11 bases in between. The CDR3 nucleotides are TGTGCCAGTAGTATATTGTCAGGGAACTCTGGGGCCAACGTCCTGACTTTC. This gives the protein CASSILSGNSGANVLTF. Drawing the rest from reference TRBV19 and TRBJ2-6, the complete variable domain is DGGITQSPKYLFRKEGQNVTLSCEQNLNHDAMYWYRQDPGQGLRLIYYSQIVNDFQKGDIAEGYSVSREKKESFPLTVTSAQKNPTAFYLCASSILSGNSGANVLTFGAGSRLTVL.